This T cell receptor beta chain was recovered during a study of CD8 T cells in ankylosing spondylitis. Study-level findings and limits: In ankylosing spondylitis patients, matched synovial fluid reportedly showed significant enrichment of disease-linked clones. A motif of 7 to 9 highly homologous TCR beta variants was seen as apparently characteristic of ankylosing spondylitis blood. Clones that were linked to disease were CD8+ and were relatively rare in peripheral blood.

Quantitative barcoded 5'-RACE was used to prepare TCR beta libraries. Using its own MiXCR run on the 5' RACE reads, TCRdb lists one record per CDR3 protein. The sample contains fewer than 750,000 distinct CDR3 sequences, around 19% of which appear only once. Trimming took off 0 bases at V and 1 base at J, with 9 bases between the two ends. CDR3 size: 15 residues. Germline assignment: CDR1 SGHDN and CDR2 FVKESK. As for this clonotype: The antigen is unknown.

Sequencing was carried out using blood, either unsorted or a sorted T cell fraction (not recorded which). V usage is TRBV14 and J usage is TRBJ1-1; D perhaps matches TRBD1 (5 bases). The clonotype was recovered from a male donor with ankylosing spondylitis. The DNA of the CDR3 is TGTGCCAGCAGCCAAGATCGGGGGGAGAACACTGAAGCTTTCTTT. Its protein is CASSQDRGENTEAFF.